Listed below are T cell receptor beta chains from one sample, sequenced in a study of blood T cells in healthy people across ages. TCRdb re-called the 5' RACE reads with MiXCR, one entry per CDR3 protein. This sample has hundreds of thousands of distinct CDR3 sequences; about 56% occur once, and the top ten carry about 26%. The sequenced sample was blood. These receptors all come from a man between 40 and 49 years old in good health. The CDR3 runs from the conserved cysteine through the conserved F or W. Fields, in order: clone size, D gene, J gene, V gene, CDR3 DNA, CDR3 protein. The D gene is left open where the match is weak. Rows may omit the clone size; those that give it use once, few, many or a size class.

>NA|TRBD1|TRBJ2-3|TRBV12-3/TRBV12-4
TGTGCCAGCAGTGGCGACAGGGTACGAGCAGATACGCAGTATTTT
CASSGDRVRADTQYF
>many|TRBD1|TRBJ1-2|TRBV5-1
TGCGCCAGCAGCGCCGGACAGGGCAACTATGGCTACACCTTC
CASSAGQGNYGYTF
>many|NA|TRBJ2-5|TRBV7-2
TGTGCCAGCAGCCGAGACTTACAAGAGACCCAGTACTTC
CASSRDLQETQYF
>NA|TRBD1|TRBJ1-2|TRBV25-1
TGTGCCAGCAGTGGGACAGGGACTCTCTATGGCTACACCTTC
CASSGTGTLYGYTF
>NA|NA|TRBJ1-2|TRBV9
TGTGCCAGCAGCGTAAGACAGAGGTCCGACTATGGCTACACCTTC
CASSVRQRSDYGYTF
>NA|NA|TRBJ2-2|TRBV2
TGTGCCAGCAGTGAACGCCAGACCTACACCGGGGAGCTGTTTTTT
CASSERQTYTGELFF
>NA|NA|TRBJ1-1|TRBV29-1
TGCAGCGTCACCGGAGGCACTGAAGCTTTCTTT
CSVTGGTEAFF
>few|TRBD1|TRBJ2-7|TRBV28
TGTGCCAGCAGTTTAACCAGGGGGCGCGAGCAGTACTTC
CASSLTRGREQYF
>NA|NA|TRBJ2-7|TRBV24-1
TGTGCCACCAGGGGAGATGAGTACTTC
CATRGDEYF
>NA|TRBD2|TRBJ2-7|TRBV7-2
TGTGCCAGCAGCCCGAGGGCCAGCGGGAGGCGGTACGAGCAGTACTTC
CASSPRASGRRYEQYF
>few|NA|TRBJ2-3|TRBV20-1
TGCAGTGCTAGAGGGCTTTTCCGAGTGACAGATGCGCAGTATTTT
CSARGLFRVTDAQYF
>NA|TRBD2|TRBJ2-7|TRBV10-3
TGTGCCAGCGCTAGCGGGAGCTCCTACGAGCAGTACTTC
CASASGSSYEQYF
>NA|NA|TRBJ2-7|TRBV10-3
TGTGCCATCAGTGAGGGCGGCTACGAGCAGTACTTC
CAISEGGYEQYF
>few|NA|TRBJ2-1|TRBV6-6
TGTGCCAGCATCCAGGGTTACGGCTCCTACAATGAGCAGTTCTTC
CASIQGYGSYNEQFF
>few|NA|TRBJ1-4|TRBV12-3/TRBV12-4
TGTGCCAGCACCCGAGCGGGGGCCCCTGCTGAAAAACTGTTTTTT
CASTRAGAPAEKLFF
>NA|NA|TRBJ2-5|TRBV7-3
TGTGCCAGCAGCCAAGGGCCACAGGGTCAAGAGACCCAGTACTTC
CASSQGPQGQETQYF
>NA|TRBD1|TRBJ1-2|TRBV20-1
TGCAGTGCTGCAACCGGGACAGGTCATGGCTACACCTTC
CSAATGTGHGYTF
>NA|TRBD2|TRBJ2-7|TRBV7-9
TGTGCCAGCAACCCGGTTACTAGCGGGAGTAGGAACGAGCAGTACTTC
CASNPVTSGSRNEQYF
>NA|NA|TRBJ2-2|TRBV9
TGTGCCAGCAGCGTACTAGCGAACACCGGGGAGCTGTTTTTT
CASSVLANTGELFF
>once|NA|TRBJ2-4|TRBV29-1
TGCAGCGTCCAGAGTCCAGCCAAAAACATTCAGTACTTC
CSVQSPAKNIQYF
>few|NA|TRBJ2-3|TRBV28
TGTGCCAGCAGTTTTCCGGACCAACCTGGCACGCAGTATTTT
CASSFPDQPGTQYF
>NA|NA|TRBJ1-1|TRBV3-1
TGTGCCAGCAGCCCAGGGGAACCTGAAGCTTTCTTT
CASSPGEPEAFF
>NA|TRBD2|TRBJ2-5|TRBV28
TGTGCCAGCAGTTTACATTGGGGGCGGGAGGAAGAGACCCAGTACTTC
CASSLHWGREEETQYF
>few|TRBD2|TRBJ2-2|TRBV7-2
TGTGCCAGCAGGCTAGCGGGAACGAACACCGGGGAGCTGTTTTTT
CASRLAGTNTGELFF
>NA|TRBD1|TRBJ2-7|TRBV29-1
TGCAGCGTTGCCGGGACAGGAAACTCCTACGAGCAGTACTTC
CSVAGTGNSYEQYF
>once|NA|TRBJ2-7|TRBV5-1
TGCGCCAGCAGCCCCGGTGGCGGCGAGCAGTACTTC
CASSPGGGEQYF